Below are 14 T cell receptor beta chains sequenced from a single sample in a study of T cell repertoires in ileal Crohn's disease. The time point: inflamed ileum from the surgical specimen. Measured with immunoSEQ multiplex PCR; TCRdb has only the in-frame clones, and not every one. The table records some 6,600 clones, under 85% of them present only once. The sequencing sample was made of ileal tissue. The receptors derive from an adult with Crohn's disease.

CDR3 nucleotides: TGTGCCAGCAGTGGGACGGGGTCCTACCAAGAGACCCAGTACTTC. Its protein product is CASSGTGSYQETQYF. The genes are TRBV2 and TRBJ2-5; TRBD2 is a possible D gene (5 bases). CDR1 SNHLY and CDR2 FYNNEI come from the germline V gene. The CDR3 totals 15 residues. Trimming removed 4 bases at V and 0 bases at J, with 12 bases between.

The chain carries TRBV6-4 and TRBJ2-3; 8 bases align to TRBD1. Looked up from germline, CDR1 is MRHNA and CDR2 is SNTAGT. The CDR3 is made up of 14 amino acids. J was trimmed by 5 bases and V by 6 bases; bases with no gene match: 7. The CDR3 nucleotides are TGTGCCAGCAGCTCGGACAGGGAAGGAGATACGCAGTATTTT. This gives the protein CASSSDREGDTQYF.

CDR3 in amino acids: CAWMSGFAYNEQFF. The CDR3 DNA reads TGTGCCTGGATGTCAGGGTTTGCCTACAATGAGCAGTTCTTC. The chain recombines TRBV30 with TRBJ2-1; TRBD1 is a possible D gene (5 bases). In germline, CDR1 is GTSNPN, CDR2 SVGIG (reference sequence). CDR3 size: 14 residues. Trimming took off 4 bases at V and 2 bases at J, with 12 bases between the two ends. Full variable domain (remainder filled in from reference TRBV30 and TRBJ2-1): SQTIHQWPATLVQPVGSPLSLECTVEGTSNPNLYWYRQAAGRGLQLLFYSVGIGQISSEVPQNLSASRPQDRQFILSSKKLLLSDSGFYLCAWMSGFAYNEQFFGPGTRLTVL.

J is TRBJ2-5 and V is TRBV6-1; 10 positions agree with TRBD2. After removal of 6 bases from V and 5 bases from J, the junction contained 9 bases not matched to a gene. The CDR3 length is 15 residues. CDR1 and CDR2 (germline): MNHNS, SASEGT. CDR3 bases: TGTGCCAGCAGATCAGCGGGGGGGCCGGCGGAGACCCAGTACTTC. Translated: CASRSAGGPAETQYF.

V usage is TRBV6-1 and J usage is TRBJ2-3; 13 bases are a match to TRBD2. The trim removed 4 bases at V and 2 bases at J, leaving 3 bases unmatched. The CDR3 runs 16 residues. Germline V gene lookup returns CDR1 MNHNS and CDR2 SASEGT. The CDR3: CASSAGTSGTTDTQYF. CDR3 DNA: TGTGCCAGCAGTGCAGGGACTAGCGGGACCACAGATACGCAGTATTTT.

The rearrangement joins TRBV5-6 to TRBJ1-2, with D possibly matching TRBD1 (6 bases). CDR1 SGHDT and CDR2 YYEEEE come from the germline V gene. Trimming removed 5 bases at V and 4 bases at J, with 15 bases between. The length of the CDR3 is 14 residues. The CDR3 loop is CASRSGGRGYGYTF. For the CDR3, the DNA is TGTGCCAGCAGGTCCGGGGGCAGGGGCTATGGCTACACCTTC.

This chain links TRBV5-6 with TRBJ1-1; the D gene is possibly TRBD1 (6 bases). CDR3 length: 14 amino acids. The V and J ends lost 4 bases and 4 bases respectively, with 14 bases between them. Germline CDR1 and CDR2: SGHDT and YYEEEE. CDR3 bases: TGTGCCAGCAGCGAACAGGGCCGGGGCACTGAAGCTTTCTTT. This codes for CASSEQGRGTEAFF.

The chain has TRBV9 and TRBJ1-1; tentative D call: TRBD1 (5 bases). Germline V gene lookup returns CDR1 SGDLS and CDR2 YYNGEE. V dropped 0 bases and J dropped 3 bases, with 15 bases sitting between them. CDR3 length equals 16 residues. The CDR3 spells CASSVGEGRGYTEAFF. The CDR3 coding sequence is TGTGCCAGCAGCGTAGGGGAGGGACGGGGCTACACTGAAGCTTTCTTT.

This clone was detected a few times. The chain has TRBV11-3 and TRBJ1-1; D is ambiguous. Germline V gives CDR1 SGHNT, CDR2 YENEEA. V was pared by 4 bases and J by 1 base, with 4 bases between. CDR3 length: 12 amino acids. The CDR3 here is CASSWGNTEAFF. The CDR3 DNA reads TGTGCCAGCAGCTGGGGGAACACTGAAGCTTTCTTT.

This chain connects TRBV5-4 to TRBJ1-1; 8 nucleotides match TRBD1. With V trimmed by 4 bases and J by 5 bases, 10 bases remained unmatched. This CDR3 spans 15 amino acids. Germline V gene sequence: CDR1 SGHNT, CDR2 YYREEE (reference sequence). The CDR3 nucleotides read TGTGCCAGCAGCGCGGGACAGGTCTTAATAACTGAAGCTTTCTTT. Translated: CASSAGQVLITEAFF.

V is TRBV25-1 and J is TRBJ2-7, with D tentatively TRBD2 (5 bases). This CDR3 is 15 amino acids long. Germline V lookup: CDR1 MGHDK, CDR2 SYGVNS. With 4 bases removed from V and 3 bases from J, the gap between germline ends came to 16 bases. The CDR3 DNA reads TGTGCCAGCAGTGGCCCCCGTGAGGGAAACTACGAGCAGTACTTC. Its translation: CASSGPREGNYEQYF.

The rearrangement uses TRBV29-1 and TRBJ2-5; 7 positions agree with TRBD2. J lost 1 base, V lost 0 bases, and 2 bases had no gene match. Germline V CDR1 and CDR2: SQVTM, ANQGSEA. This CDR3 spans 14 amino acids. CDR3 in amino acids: CSVEDWTSQETQYF. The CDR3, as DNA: TGCAGCGTTGAAGATTGGACTAGCCAAGAGACCCAGTACTTC. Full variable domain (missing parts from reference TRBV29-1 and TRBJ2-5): SAVISQKPSRDICQRGTSLTIQCQVDSQVTMMFWYRQQPGQSLTLIATANQGSEATYESGFVIDKFPISRPNLTFSTLTVSNMSPEDSSIYLCSVEDWTSQETQYFGPGTRLLVL.

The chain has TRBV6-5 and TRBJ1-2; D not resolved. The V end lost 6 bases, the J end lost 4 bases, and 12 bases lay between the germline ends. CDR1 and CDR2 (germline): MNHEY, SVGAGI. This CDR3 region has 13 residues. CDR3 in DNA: TGTGCCAGCAGCGACCTCAAATCCTATGGCTACACCTTC. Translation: CASSDLKSYGYTF.

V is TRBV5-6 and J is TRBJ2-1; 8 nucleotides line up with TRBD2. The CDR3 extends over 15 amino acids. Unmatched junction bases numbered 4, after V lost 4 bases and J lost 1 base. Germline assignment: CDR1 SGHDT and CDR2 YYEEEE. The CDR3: CASSLGLVSYNEQFF. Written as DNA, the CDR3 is TGTGCCAGCAGCCTGGGACTAGTATCCTACAATGAGCAGTTCTTC. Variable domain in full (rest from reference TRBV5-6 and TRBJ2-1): DAGVTQSPTHLIKTRGQQVTLRCSPKSGHDTVSWYQQALGQGPQFIFQYYEEEERQRGNFPDRFSGHQFPNYSSELNVNALLLGDSALYLCASSLGLVSYNEQFFGPGTRLTVL.